This T cell receptor (beta chain) comes out of a study of T cell changes during pregnancy in multiple sclerosis. Germline CDR1 SGHTA, CDR2 FQGNSA. Trimming shortened V by 0 bases and J by 0 bases, and 9 bases separated the two germline ends. CDR3 length: 16 residues. Here immunoSEQ multiplex PCR was the method, and the copy in TCRdb shows in-frame clones only, minus some. The sample lists tens of thousands of clones; 85% to 90% were seen once. The sequence came from a female donor in good health, enrolled as a control in a pregnancy study. Sample: CD4+ T cells from peripheral blood mononuclear cells, taken in the third trimester of pregnancy. The chain combines TRBV7-2 with TRBJ1-5; D gene unclear. The CDR3 loop is CASSLASSISNQPQHF. In nucleotides, the CDR3 is TGTGCCAGCAGCTTAGCGTCGAGCATTAGCAATCAGCCCCAGCATTTT.